Presented here are 32 T cell receptor beta chains from one specimen sequenced in a study of cytomegalovirus exposure and HLA in healthy donors. The study ran its PCR with 60 Vbeta and 13 Jbeta primers. The assay was immunoSEQ multiplex PCR, and TCRdb's table has in-frame clones only and misses some. The sample contains some 120,000 clones, 60% to 85% of which appear only once. Sequencing was carried out using PBMCs. These receptors were taken from a man aged 30-40 years in good health and CMV-seronegative.

The CDR3 coding sequence is TGTGCCAGCAGCTTATCCCCAGGGTGGTACGGAAATCAGCCCCAGCATTTT. It codes for CASSLSPGWYGNQPQHF. This sequence joins TRBV7-8 and TRBJ1-5, with D possibly being TRBD1 (5 bases). The CDR3 runs 17 residues. V shed 2 bases and J shed 4 bases, with 18 bases lying between them. Germline values: CDR1 SGHVS, CDR2 FQNEAQ.

V usage is TRBV7-9 and J usage is TRBJ2-7; D may be TRBD1 (6 bases). Per the germline V gene, CDR1 is SEHNR and CDR2 is FQNEAQ (reference sequence). The CDR3 totals 15 residues. Trimming left V 6 bases short and J 2 bases short, with 17 bases between. The CDR3 DNA reads as TGTGCCAGCAGGATGCGGACAGTAAAAACCTACGAGCAGTACTTC. This translates into CASRMRTVKTYEQYF.

This chain links TRBV28 with TRBJ2-7; 9 bases match TRBD2. The CDR3 is 15 amino acids. V gave up 8 bases and J gave up 4 bases; unmatched junction bases: 12. Per germline, CDR1 MDHEN and CDR2 SYDVKM. The CDR3 protein is CASRGRAPITYEQYF. In DNA, the CDR3 is TGTGCCAGCCGCGGGAGGGCCCCCATTACATACGAGCAGTACTTC.

This chain joins TRBV11-2 and TRBJ1-2; TRBD1 aligns across 9 bases. CDR1 is SGHAT, CDR2 FQNNGV, per germline. Unmatched junction bases numbered 14, after V lost 4 bases and J lost 8 bases. The CDR3 consists of 16 residues. CDR3 DNA sequence: TGTGCCAGCAGCTCAACAGCCACAGGGGGCGCGAGAGGCTACACCTTC. This gives the protein CASSSTATGGARGYTF.

This clone was detected a few times. The chain combines TRBV7-9 with TRBJ2-7, with a possible D match to TRBD1 (6 bases). The germline CDR1 and CDR2 sequences are SEHNR and FQNEAQ (reference sequence). The CDR3 covers 17 residues. V shed 7 bases and J shed 3 bases, with 25 bases lying between them. In DNA, the CDR3 is TGTGCCAGCATACCCGCTACGTCGGGACATTCAGACTACGAGCAGTACTTC. It is translated as CASIPATSGHSDYEQYF.

This clone has only one observation. The chain carries TRBV19 and TRBJ1-5; 7 bases line up with TRBD1. The CDR3 length is 16 residues. The V segment lost 5 bases and the J segment 0 bases; nucleotides outside the gene matches: 7. Germline assignment: CDR1 LNHDA and CDR2 SQIVND (reference sequence). CDR3 bases: TGTGCCAGTAGTCCGGGACAGACCTATAGCAATCAGCCCCAGCATTTT. Protein sequence: CASSPGQTYSNQPQHF.

The rearrangement joins TRBV19 to TRBJ1-2; D might be TRBD1 (5 bases). CDR1 is LNHDA and CDR2 is SQIVND in the germline V gene (reference sequence). The length of the CDR3 is 13 residues. Trimming left V 7 bases short and J 2 bases short, with 11 bases between. CDR3 amino acids: CASKNRTNYGYTF. In DNA, the CDR3 is TGTGCCAGTAAGAACAGGACAAACTATGGCTACACCTTC.

The sample holds a few counts of this clone. The rearrangement links TRBV27 to TRBJ1-1; 8 bases agree with TRBD1. V lost 3 bases and J lost 3; bases outside the gene matches: 3. Germline V gene sequence: CDR1 MNHEY, CDR2 SMNVEV (reference sequence). CDR3 length: 14 amino acids. This CDR3 reads CASSFRTGHTEAFF. The CDR3 DNA follows: TGTGCCAGCAGTTTCAGGACAGGGCACACTGAAGCTTTCTTT.

The chain carries TRBV30 and TRBJ1-4; 8 nucleotides line up with TRBD1. V was pared by 5 bases and J by 5 bases, with 4 bases of the junction left unmatched. Germline V lookup: CDR1 GTSNPN, CDR2 SVGIG (reference sequence). The length of the CDR3 is 13 residues. In DNA, the CDR3 is TGTGCCTGGGGGCGACAGGGGAATGAAAAACTGTTTTTT. Residues: CAWGRQGNEKLFF.

This clone was observed a few times. The gene calls are TRBV6-1 and TRBJ2-1, with D possibly TRBD1 on 5 matching bases. V was shortened by 1 base and J by 2 bases, with 9 bases between the two germline ends. The germline gives CDR1 MNHNS, CDR2 SASEGT. This CDR3 is 15 amino acids long. The CDR3 DNA reads as TGTGCCAGCAGTGAAGTCAGGGCAGCCTACAATGAGCAGTTCTTC. Translation: CASSEVRAAYNEQFF.

The V gene is TRBV6-5, the J gene TRBJ1-2; D is ambiguous. The V end was cut by 6 bases, the J end by 5 bases, with 7 bases between. The CDR3 spans 11 residues. Germline lookup yields CDR1 MNHEY and CDR2 SVGAGI. CDR3 sequence reads: CASSDYYGYTF. The CDR3 DNA sequence: TGTGCCAGCAGCGACTATTATGGCTACACCTTC.

The genes are TRBV9 and TRBJ1-6; no clear D gene. Trimming removed 0 bases at V and 12 bases at J, with 13 bases between. The CDR3 is 14 amino acids. Germline CDR1 and CDR2: SGDLS and YYNGEE. The CDR3 bases are TGTGCCAGCAGCGTAGGCGAGGGAGAAAGACCCCTCCACTTT. Its protein product is CASSVGEGERPLHF.

The chain has TRBV21-1 and TRBJ1-2; the table gives TRBD1 as D, unverified against the DNA. TRBV21-1 is a pseudogene segment. This CDR3 has 14 residues. The CDR3 nucleotides read TGTGCCAGCAGCAAAGACAGGGTGACCTATGGCTACACCTTC. Its protein product is CASSKDRVTYGYTF.

Written as DNA, the CDR3 is TGTGCCAGCAGCTTTGATTGGACGGGGAATTCACCCCTCCACTTT. It specifies CASSFDWTGNSPLHF. V gene TRBV5-4 combines with J gene TRBJ1-6; D is uncertain. The CDR3 spans 15 residues. V was clipped by 2 bases and J by 7 bases, with 13 bases between them. Germline loops: CDR1 SGHNT, CDR2 YYREEE (reference sequence).

This clone was picked up a small number of times. The chain is built from TRBV6-1 and TRBJ1-1, with D hard to call. Per the germline V gene, CDR1 is MNHNS and CDR2 is SASEGT. CDR3 length equals 13 residues. V lost 8 bases to trimming and J lost 4 bases, with 14 bases between them. CDR3 coding DNA: TGTGCCAGCTCCCTGACCTCGGGCACTGAAGCTTTCTTT. Its protein product is CASSLTSGTEAFF.

The chain joins TRBV30 to TRBJ2-1, with 9 bases fitting TRBD1. CDR3 length: 14 residues. The germline V gene has CDR1 GTSNPN and CDR2 SVGIG (reference sequence). The V and J ends lost 4 bases and 6 bases, in that order; junction bases with no gene match: 7. This chain's CDR3 is CAWTPGQGSNEQFF. The CDR3 DNA follows: TGTGCCTGGACCCCGGGACAGGGCAGCAATGAGCAGTTCTTC.

J is TRBJ1-6 and V is TRBV5-1; 7 nucleotides line up with TRBD1. The CDR3 length is 15 residues. J lost 7 bases, V lost 0 bases, and 4 bases had no gene match. CDR1 and CDR2 (germline): SGHRS, YFSETQ. The CDR3 loop reads CASSLGDSINSPLHF. The CDR3 DNA sequence: TGCGCCAGCAGCTTGGGGGACAGCATCAATTCACCCCTCCACTTT.

CDR3 amino acids: CASSIDPDSSRGYTF. As DNA, the CDR3 is TGTGCCAGTAGTATAGACCCGGACAGCTCTAGAGGCTACACCTTC. The chain links TRBV19 to TRBJ1-2; D perhaps matches TRBD1 (6 bases). The germline CDR1 and CDR2 sequences are LNHDA and SQIVND (reference sequence). The CDR3 extends over 15 amino acids. The V gene lost 0 bases and the J gene lost 8 bases, with 16 bases spanning the gap.

This rearrangement joins TRBV29-1 to TRBJ2-2; TRBD2 matches 9 bases. The CDR3 length is 14 residues. Germline loops: CDR1 SQVTM, CDR2 ANQGSEA. J gave up 6 bases and V 7 bases, and 9 bases lay outside the gene matches. CDR3 protein: CSARSSGVSGELFF. The DNA of the CDR3 is TGCAGCGCCCGGTCTAGCGGGGTATCCGGGGAGCTGTTTTTT.

The V call is TRBV7-8, the J call TRBJ1-2; D not resolved. The CDR3 loop spans 16 amino acids. The germline V gene encodes CDR1 SGHVS and CDR2 FQNEAQ. V was pared by 0 bases and J by 0 bases, with 11 bases between. The CDR3 here is CASSLAYNGANYGYTF. CDR3 nucleotides: TGTGCCAGCAGCTTAGCGTATAACGGAGCTAACTATGGCTACACCTTC.

This chain links TRBV5-1 with TRBJ1-5, with a weak D call TRBD1 (6 bases). The germline CDR1 and CDR2 sequences are SGHRS and YFSETQ. CDR3 size: 15 residues. V was trimmed by 4 bases and J by 1 base, leaving 12 bases between them. The CDR3 sequence is CASSPGQGSNQPQHF. The DNA of the CDR3 is TGCGCCAGCAGCCCAGGGCAGGGGAGCAATCAGCCCCAGCATTTT.

This clone showed up just a few times. The J gene is TRBJ1-3, the V gene TRBV28; D gene ambiguous. Trimming cost V 6 bases and J 0 bases, with 15 bases left between them. This CDR3 is 16 amino acids long. Germline-derived CDR1 and CDR2 are MDHEN and SYDVKM. CDR3 in DNA: TGTGCCAGCAGAACCACTAGTCTTCTCTCTGGAAACACCATATATTTT. It yields the protein CASRTTSLLSGNTIYF.

The chain links TRBV6-5 to TRBJ1-6; a possible D gene is TRBD1 (6 bases). CDR1 and CDR2 (germline): MNHEY, SVGAGI. The CDR3 totals 15 residues. V lost 4 bases and J lost 13, with 20 bases in between. CDR3 nucleotide sequence: TGTGCCAGCAGTTTATCAGGGGAATTAGTTGCGCCCCTCCACTTT. This gives the protein CASSLSGELVAPLHF.

The chain carries TRBV10-3 and TRBJ1-2, with D perhaps matching TRBD1 (5 bases). The germline gives CDR1 ENHRY, CDR2 SYGVKD. Between the trimmed V and J ends, which lost 7 bases and 1 base, there was a span of 10 bases. CDR3 length equals 13 residues. The DNA of the CDR3 is TGTGCCATCACGGCAGGGATTAACTATGGCTACACCTTC. Protein sequence: CAITAGINYGYTF.

The chain joins TRBV2 to TRBJ1-1, with 10 bases fitting TRBD1. This CDR3 has 16 residues. The germline CDR1 and CDR2 sequences are SNHLY and FYNNEI. Losses at the gene ends were 2 bases for V and 4 bases for J; bases not matched to a gene: 7. CDR3 nucleotides: TGTGCCAGCAGTGAAAAAGGGACAGGGGACCCCACTGAAGCTTTCTTT. It is translated as CASSEKGTGDPTEAFF.

The genes are TRBV7-9 and TRBJ1-1, with D unresolved. The CDR3 loop spans 13 amino acids. The V end was cut by 8 bases, the J end by 1 base, with 11 bases between. The V gene's germline CDR1 is SEHNR and CDR2 FQNEAQ (reference sequence). The CDR3 DNA reads TGTGCCAGCGCGGAAGGAGGGAACACTGAAGCTTTCTTT. Translated, it gives CASAEGGNTEAFF.

V and J are TRBV4-3 and TRBJ1-6; maybe TRBD1 (6 bases). V lost 0 bases to trimming and J lost 8 bases, with 14 bases between them. The CDR3 is 16 residues long. In germline, CDR1 is LGHNA, CDR2 YSLEER. The CDR3 DNA reads as TGCGCCAGCAGCCAAGATGTAAATCAGGGGTATTCACCCCTCCACTTT. Its protein is CASSQDVNQGYSPLHF.

This clone was observed a handful of times. The rearrangement links TRBV4-3 to TRBJ1-1, with D perhaps TRBD1 (6 bases). The CDR3 totals 14 residues. V lost 1 base, J lost 11 bases, and 17 bases lay in between. Germline CDR1 and CDR2: LGHNA and YSLEER. The CDR3 sequence: CASSQVGTLNSAFF. DNA for the CDR3: TGCGCCAGCAGCCAAGTAGGGACACTCAATTCGGCTTTCTTT.

This clone appeared a single time. The chain is built from TRBV15 and TRBJ2-7; 7 bases are shared with TRBD2. With 8 bases clipped from V and 4 bases from J, the junction kept 5 bases outside the gene matches. Germline CDR1 is LNHNV and CDR2 is YYDKDF (reference sequence). The CDR3 runs to 12 residues. The CDR3 region is CATGGRGYEQYF. CDR3 nucleotides: TGTGCCACCGGGGGGAGGGGATACGAGCAGTACTTC.

This sequence joins TRBV7-9 and TRBJ1-1; 8 bases line up with TRBD1. In germline, CDR1 is SEHNR, CDR2 FQNEAQ (reference sequence). The CDR3 consists of 15 residues. After removal of 4 bases from V and 0 bases from J, the junction contained 4 bases not matched to a gene. The CDR3 reads CASSSTGDMNTEAFF. In DNA, the CDR3 is TGTGCCAGCAGCTCGACAGGGGATATGAACACTGAAGCTTTCTTT. Filled out from reference TRBV7-9 and TRBJ1-1, the complete variable domain reads DTGVSQNPRHKITKRGQNVTFRCDPISEHNRLYWYRQTLGQGPEFLTYFQNEAQLEKSRLLSDRFSAERPKGSFSTLEIQRTEQGDSAMYLCASSSTGDMNTEAFFGQGTRLTVV.

The V gene is TRBV7-2, the J gene TRBJ2-3; 10 nucleotides line up with TRBD2. This CDR3 comprises 16 residues. The germline gives CDR1 SGHTA, CDR2 FQGNSA. The junction had 9 bases not matched to a gene; V was cut back by 3 bases and J by 6 bases. CDR3 sequence: CASSFGASGSGDTQYF. The DNA for the CDR3 is TGTGCCAGCAGCTTTGGTGCTAGCGGGAGCGGTGATACGCAGTATTTT.

The V gene is TRBV28, the J gene TRBJ2-5, with TRBD2 matching over 10 bases. The J call is in doubt because the DNA end fits TRBJ2-7 better. The germline V gene encodes CDR1 MDHEN and CDR2 SYDVKM. CDR3 length: 15 amino acids. The CDR3 region has the DNA TGTGCCAGCAGTTTACCTAGCGGGGGCCAAAACGAGCAGTACTTC. It is translated as CASSLPSGGQNEQYF.